These 31 T cell receptor beta chains originate from one sample sequenced in a study of T-cell reconstitution after alpha-beta-depleted transplantation in children. A library of TCRbeta sequences, prepared with unique molecular identifiers, was generated. MiXCR, applied by TCRdb to the PCR reads, yields one record per CDR3 protein. Here the sample spans 500,000 or so distinct CDR3 sequences, roughly 33% being singletons. The sequences come from PBMCs from the stem cell graft donor, collected from the stem cell graft. These receptors all come from a human donor who donated a stem cell graft to a child with aplastic anemia.

The chain combines TRBV10-3 with TRBJ2-2, with 13 bases lining up with TRBD2. Germline lookup yields CDR1 ENHRY and CDR2 SYGVKD. The CDR3 totals 16 residues. V shed 6 bases, J shed 2 bases, and the junction held 3 bases outside the gene matches. CDR3 DNA: TGTGCCATCAGGCGGACTAGCGGGAGAAACACCGGGGAGCTGTTTTTT. Translation: CAIRRTSGRNTGELFF.

This chain joins TRBV7-9 and TRBJ1-2; 7 bases line up with TRBD1. The germline V gene encodes CDR1 SEHNR and CDR2 FQNEAQ (reference sequence). Trimming cost V 5 bases and J 6 bases; bases outside gene matches: 6. The CDR3 is made up of 13 amino acids. The CDR3 is CASSPDRVHGYTF. CDR3 nucleotide sequence: TGTGCCAGCAGCCCCGACAGGGTACATGGCTACACCTTC.

The J gene is TRBJ2-1, the V gene TRBV4-3, with 7 positions matching TRBD1. Germline V gene data show CDR1 as LGHNA and CDR2 as YSLEER. The CDR3 has 15 amino acids. The V gene end was trimmed by 5 bases and the J gene end by 8 bases; junction bases not matched to a gene: 12. This chain's CDR3 is CASSRQQGIRDEQFF. The CDR3 DNA reads as TGCGCCAGCAGCAGACAACAGGGGATTCGGGATGAGCAGTTCTTC.

The V call is TRBV7-2, the J call TRBJ2-7; D gene unclear. The CDR3 runs to 14 residues. Germline CDR1 is SGHTA and CDR2 is FQGNSA. V lost 1 base and J lost 5, with 12 bases in between. As DNA, the CDR3 is TGTGCCAGCAGCTTAGAAGCCAGTACCCACGAGCAGTACTTC. Its protein is CASSLEASTHEQYF.

This clonotype was found once. The chain couples TRBV7-9 to TRBJ2-1, with 7 bases aligning to TRBD2. From germline, CDR1 is SEHNR and CDR2 FQNEAQ (reference sequence). Losses at the gene ends were 1 base for V and 6 bases for J; bases not matched to a gene: 6. The CDR3 is 15 residues long. This CDR3 is CASSLGGSFINEQFF. DNA of the CDR3: TGTGCCAGCAGCTTAGGCGGGAGCTTCATCAATGAGCAGTTCTTC.

This clonotype was observed a handful of times. The chain uses TRBV30 and TRBJ1-5; D unresolved. Per germline, CDR1 GTSNPN and CDR2 SVGIG (reference sequence). The CDR3 totals 17 residues. V was trimmed by 2 bases and J by 1 base, leaving 18 bases between them. CDR3 region: CAWSRFETPGSNQPQHF. The CDR3 DNA sequence: TGTGCCTGGAGTAGATTCGAAACCCCGGGGAGCAATCAGCCCCAGCATTTT.

This clonotype has only one observation. This rearrangement joins TRBV2 to TRBJ1-1; 7 bases map to TRBD1. Per the germline V gene, CDR1 is SNHLY and CDR2 is FYNNEI. J gave up 11 bases and V 3 bases, and 18 bases lay outside the gene matches. The CDR3 has 16 residues. CDR3 DNA sequence: TGTGCCAGCAGTGAGCCTTCGCAGGGACAGAGAGGCGACGCTTTCTTT. It specifies CASSEPSQGQRGDAFF.

This clonotype was found many times. V usage is TRBV12-3 or TRBV12-4 and J usage is TRBJ1-1; the D is unclear. This CDR3 has 14 residues. Trimming took 5 bases from V and 1 from J, leaving 11 bases between them. CDR3 loop: CASSLGVRNTEAFF. The CDR3 nucleotides read TGTGCCAGCAGTCTAGGAGTGAGGAACACTGAAGCTTTCTTT.

The chain recombines TRBV12-3 or TRBV12-4 with TRBJ2-3, with 10 positions matching TRBD2. The V and J ends lost 3 bases and 6 bases, in that order; junction bases with no gene match: 15. CDR3 length: 18 residues. CDR3 residues: CASSFLGLADWAGDTQYF. DNA for the CDR3: TGTGCCAGCAGTTTTCTCGGACTAGCGGACTGGGCTGGGGATACGCAGTATTTT.

The V and J genes are TRBV12-3 or TRBV12-4 and TRBJ2-2, with a possible D match to TRBD1 (6 bases). This CDR3 has 13 residues. With 6 bases removed from V and 5 bases from J, the gap between germline ends came to 10 bases. CDR3 DNA sequence: TGTGCCAGCAGCGTACAGGGAACCGGGGAGCTGTTTTTT. Its protein product is CASSVQGTGELFF.

The chain employs TRBV6-2 or TRBV6-3 and TRBJ2-1; TRBD2 is a possible D gene (6 bases). There are 13 residues in the CDR3. V was cut by 8 bases and J by 10 bases, with 18 bases left in between. Germline V gene sequence: CDR1 MNHEY, CDR2 SVGEGT. CDR3 amino acids: CASGGTLRGEQFF. Here the CDR3 DNA reads TGTGCCAGCGGCGGGACTCTCCGTGGGGAGCAGTTCTTC.

The V call is TRBV20-1, the J call TRBJ2-3; 9 bases match TRBD2. J was trimmed by 5 bases and V by 3 bases; bases with no gene match: 9. The germline CDR1 and CDR2 sequences are DFQATT and SNEGSKA (reference sequence). The CDR3 length is 15 residues. This CDR3 reads CSARSLAGGRDTQYF. CDR3 DNA sequence: TGCAGTGCTAGGTCGTTGGCGGGAGGGAGAGATACGCAGTATTTT.

The chain links TRBV7-9 to TRBJ2-1, with TRBD2 matching over 7 bases. The CDR3 runs to 14 residues. Germline V gene lookup returns CDR1 SEHNR and CDR2 FQNEAQ (reference sequence). Losses at the gene ends were 8 bases for V and 3 bases for J; bases not matched to a gene: 7. The CDR3 nucleotides read TGTGCCAGCTTTAGTGGGGAGGGCTACAATGAGCAGTTCTTC. It translates to CASFSGEGYNEQFF.

The chain combines TRBV20-1 with TRBJ1-5; 7 nucleotides align to TRBD1. With V trimmed by 6 bases and J by 0 bases, 5 bases remained unmatched. The germline gives CDR1 DFQATT, CDR2 SNEGSKA (reference sequence). The CDR3 covers 14 residues. Here the CDR3 DNA reads TGCAGTGCGCAGGGACAGCCTAGCAATCAGCCCCAGCATTTT. It encodes CSAQGQPSNQPQHF.

The sample holds one count of this clonotype. This chain uses TRBV20-1 with TRBJ2-4, with TRBD2 identical over 7 bases. Germline values: CDR1 DFQATT, CDR2 SNEGSKA (reference sequence). The CDR3 is made up of 13 amino acids. Trimming took 0 bases from V and 8 from J; bases not matched to a gene: 4. The CDR3 bases are TGCAGTGCTAGAGACGGGGGGAAGGACATTCAGTACTTC. Protein: CSARDGGKDIQYF.

V and J are TRBV9 and TRBJ2-1; 10 nucleotides align to TRBD2. The CDR3 is 16 amino acids. CDR1 is SGDLS and CDR2 is YYNGEE in the germline V gene. Losses at the gene ends were 2 bases for V and 6 bases for J; bases not matched to a gene: 8. Here the CDR3 DNA reads TGTGCCAGCAGCGTGGCCGGCCAGCGGGAGGGCAATGAGCAGTTCTTC. Protein product: CASSVAGQREGNEQFF.

This clonotype has more than one count but fewer than ten. This chain links TRBV29-1 with TRBJ1-3, with D unclear. This CDR3 spans 15 amino acids. Germline CDR1 and CDR2: SQVTM and ANQGSEA. Trimming left V 0 bases short and J 0 bases short, with 9 bases between. The CDR3 reads CSVEDRSLSGNTIYF. CDR3 nucleotides: TGCAGCGTTGAAGATAGGTCCCTCTCTGGAAACACCATATATTTT. Drawing the rest from reference TRBV29-1 and TRBJ1-3, the complete variable domain is SAVISQKPSRDICQRGTSLTIQCQVDSQVTMMFWYRQQPGQSLTLIATANQGSEATYESGFVIDKFPISRPNLTFSTLTVSNMSPEDSSIYLCSVEDRSLSGNTIYFGEGSWLTVV.

This clonotype was detected a few times. The chain combines TRBV29-1 with TRBJ1-1; perhaps TRBD1 as D (6 bases). CDR3 size: 13 residues. Germline V lookup: CDR1 SQVTM, CDR2 ANQGSEA. Trimming took off 6 bases at V and 6 bases at J, with 17 bases between the two ends. Written as DNA, the CDR3 is TGCAGCGTAGCACAGGGCTTTTACGCTGAAGCTTTCTTT. Translating it yields CSVAQGFYAEAFF.

The J gene is TRBJ2-1, the V gene TRBV15; 12 nucleotides align to TRBD1. Germline CDR1 reads LNHNV; CDR2 reads YYDKDF (reference sequence). The CDR3 extends over 16 amino acids. Trimming took 5 bases from V and 2 from J; bases not matched to a gene: 4. CDR3 DNA: TGTGCCACCAGCGCGGGGGACAGGGGGCCCTACAATGAGCAGTTCTTC. Amino acid sequence: CATSAGDRGPYNEQFF.

The chain couples TRBV20-1 to TRBJ1-6, with 11 nucleotides matching TRBD1. The CDR3 consists of 14 residues. Per the germline V gene, CDR1 is DFQATT and CDR2 is SNEGSKA (reference sequence). The V gene end was trimmed by 6 bases and the J gene end by 9 bases; junction bases not matched to a gene: 7. The CDR3 nucleotides are TGCAGTGCCGCGGGACAGGGGGAGGCTTCACCCCTCCACTTT. It yields the protein CSAAGQGEASPLHF.

This clonotype was counted once. The chain has TRBV6-1 and TRBJ1-5, with D perhaps TRBD1 (5 bases). The CDR3 totals 14 residues. CDR1 and CDR2 (germline): MNHNS, SASEGT. V gave up 5 bases and J gave up 7 bases, with 15 bases separating them. The CDR3 region has the DNA TGTGCCAGCAGTACCGGGGCAGCGGGACAGCCCCAGCATTTT. This codes for CASSTGAAGQPQHF.

The chain links TRBV29-1 to TRBJ1-3, with D unresolved. V was trimmed by 5 bases and J by 2 bases, leaving 7 bases between them. Germline CDR1 is SQVTM and CDR2 is ANQGSEA. This CDR3 has 12 amino acids. The CDR3 region has the DNA TGCAGCGTTTGGGCACCTGGAAACACCATATATTTT. This translates into CSVWAPGNTIYF.

This chain uses TRBV12-3 or TRBV12-4 with TRBJ1-3; D is undetermined. Deletions cut 6 bases from V and 0 bases from J, with 9 bases between. The CDR3 length is 14 residues. The CDR3 loop is CASRHLGSGNTIYF. Here the CDR3 DNA reads TGTGCCAGCAGACACCTGGGCTCTGGAAACACCATATATTTT.

The chain uses TRBV4-3 and TRBJ2-3, with D possibly matching TRBD2 (5 bases). Germline loops: CDR1 LGHNA, CDR2 YSLEER. The V end was cut by 1 base, the J end by 1 base, with 15 bases between. This CDR3 comprises 17 residues. CDR3 DNA: TGCGCCAGCAGCCAAGGAGTGGACTTCCGGGGCACAGATACGCAGTATTTT. This codes for CASSQGVDFRGTDTQYF.

The V and J genes are TRBV9 and TRBJ2-2; TRBD2 matches at 7 bases. Germline V lookup: CDR1 SGDLS, CDR2 YYNGEE. There are 17 residues in the CDR3. V lost 4 bases to trimming and J lost 5 bases; unmatched junction nucleotides: 14. The CDR3 here is CASSPASGGRGTGELFF. CDR3 bases: TGTGCCAGCAGCCCAGCCTCAGGCGGGAGAGGAACCGGGGAGCTGTTTTTT. The entire variable domain, with the rest obtained from reference TRBV9 and TRBJ2-2, is as follows: DSGVTQTPKHLITATGQRVTLRCSPRSGDLSVYWYQQSLDQGLQFLIQYYNGEERAKGNILERFSAQQFPDLHSELNLSSLELGDSALYFCASSPASGGRGTGELFFGEGSRLTVL.

This clonotype has just one count. The chain joins TRBV19 to TRBJ2-3, with D perhaps matching TRBD2 (5 bases). Germline V CDR1 and CDR2: LNHDA, SQIVND (reference sequence). The CDR3 covers 16 residues. Trimming left V 4 bases short and J 4 bases short, with 18 bases between. CDR3 nucleotides: TGTGCCAGTAGTACTTTGAGGGAGAACGGGGCAGATACGCAGTATTTT. Encoded protein: CASSTLRENGADTQYF.

The chain combines TRBV25-1 with TRBJ2-2, with D possibly being TRBD2 (5 bases). The CDR3 sequence is 17 residues long. Germline V gene lookup returns CDR1 MGHDK and CDR2 SYGVNS. V lost 2 bases and J 4 bases, leaving 17 bases between the germline ends. This CDR3 is CASSERLRLPFTGELFF. The CDR3 coding sequence is TGTGCCAGCAGTGAACGACTTAGACTACCCTTCACCGGGGAGCTGTTTTTT.

This clonotype has a count of ten or more. The chain combines TRBV5-1 with TRBJ1-6; weak D call: TRBD1 (6 bases). The V gene's germline CDR1 is SGHRS and CDR2 YFSETQ. The CDR3 totals 14 residues. Between the trimmed V and J ends, which lost 4 bases and 7 bases, there was a span of 12 bases. CDR3 nucleotide sequence: TGCGCCAGCAGCCACGGGACAAGCAATTCACCCCTCCACTTT. This translates into CASSHGTSNSPLHF. Drawing the rest from reference TRBV5-1 and TRBJ1-6, the complete variable domain is KAGVTQTPRYLIKTRGQQVTLSCSPISGHRSVSWYQQTPGQGLQFLFEYFSETQRNKGNFPGRFSGRQFSNSRSEMNVSTLELGDSALYLCASSHGTSNSPLHFGNGTRLTVT.

This clonotype appeared once. The chain is built from TRBV4-1 and TRBJ2-1, with D uncertain. V was shortened by 0 bases and J by 8 bases, with 14 bases between the two germline ends. The CDR3 runs to 15 residues. The germline CDR1 and CDR2 sequences are MGHRA and YSYEKL. DNA of the CDR3: TGCGCCAGCAGCCAAGATCGCAGGCGGAGCGATGAGCAGTTCTTC. Translating gives CASSQDRRRSDEQFF.

This clonotype was found a few times. The chain has TRBV29-1 and TRBJ1-1, with 7 bases lining up with TRBD1. CDR1 and CDR2 (germline): SQVTM, ANQGSEA. The CDR3 contains 14 residues. The V gene end was trimmed by 2 bases and the J gene end by 2 bases; junction bases not matched to a gene: 5. CDR3 DNA sequence: TGCAGCGTTGAATGGGGGACAGCCAACACTGAAGCTTTCTTT. Protein sequence: CSVEWGTANTEAFF.

The J gene is TRBJ1-1, the V gene TRBV20-1; TRBD1 matches 7 bases. Germline CDR1 DFQATT, CDR2 SNEGSKA (reference sequence). The CDR3 sequence is 12 residues long. J was trimmed by 8 bases and V by 5 bases; bases with no gene match: 8. CDR3: CSAFRQGWEAFF. CDR3 in DNA: TGCAGTGCTTTTAGACAGGGATGGGAAGCTTTCTTT.